This T cell receptor (beta chain) was sequenced during a study of OX40 agonist ivuxolimab in advanced cancers. Background on the study: The study enrolled dose-escalation patients with hepatocellular carcinoma, melanoma, renal cell or head and neck cancer. Study conclusions and caveats: Researchers did not determine the expanded peripheral T cells' antigen specificity.

The assay was immunoSEQ multiplex PCR, and TCRdb's table has in-frame clones only and misses some. This table holds around 95,000 clones, under 95% found once. Germline lookup yields CDR1 MDHEN and CDR2 SYDVKM. Trimming cost V 5 bases and J 6 bases; bases outside gene matches: 13. The CDR3 sequence is 15 residues long. Turning to this clone: Its target is not known.

This rearrangement joins TRBV28 to TRBJ2-7; 7 nucleotides line up with TRBD1. The receptor was derived from an adult with an advanced solid tumor such as melanoma, head and neck, liver or kidney cancer. Sequenced here: CD4+ or CD8+ T cells sorted from blood, sampled in a trial of the OX40 agonist ivuxolimab. DNA of the CDR3: TGTGCCAGCAGTCCACCGACAGGGAGAGGTGGCGAGCAGTACTTC. Protein product: CASSPPTGRGGEQYF.